This T cell receptor (beta chain) was documented in a study of metastatic and nonmetastatic thyroid tumors. In the study overall: Samples came from malignant and benign thyroid patients, and repertoires were compared across blood and tumor or nodule tissue.

Not a single patient had been given any form of treatment at any point before undergoing thyroid surgery. Authors' processing steps: Differences in CDR3 between clinicopathological groups were drawn on to build a classifier intended to discriminate distant-metastatic papillary thyroid cancer patients. TCRdb re-clonotyped the PCR reads through MiXCR. None of the V and J calls come from the authors' own analysis; TCRdb made them. The sample has 30,000 to 45,000 clones, around 33% seen once. The V and J ends lost 0 bases and 4 bases respectively, with 11 bases between them. The V gene's germline CDR1 is LGHNA and CDR2 YNFKEQ. There are 15 residues in the CDR3. Study results and limitations: Across blood and tumor, TCR beta diversity in malignant thyroid tumors was reportedly significantly higher than in benign nodules.

About this clone itself: Antigen: not known.

The chain uses TRBV4-2 and TRBJ2-3; D is undetermined. Sequencing input: tumor tissue. This TCR derives from a female donor with papillary thyroid cancer or a benign thyroid nodule (not recorded which). Some clones in this sample may be carry-over from other donors' samples. CDR3 DNA sequence: TGTGCCAGCAGCCAAGATCATGGTGTCCCAGATACGCAGTATTTT. Translated, it gives CASSQDHGVPDTQYF.